Reported below is one T cell receptor beta chain. V lost 0 bases and J 4 bases, leaving 13 bases between the germline ends. This CDR3 region has 15 residues. In germline, CDR1 is SGHRS, CDR2 YFSETQ. Assay used: immunoSEQ multiplex PCR; TCRdb lists only in-frame clones, some missing. The data contain about 210,000 clones, about nine tenths of them singletons. The sample originates from a study of blood T cell repertoires in COVID-19. About the research overall: Sites in the United States, Italy and Spain provided acute and convalescent COVID-19 samples.

The chain recombines TRBV5-1 with TRBJ2-5, with D possibly TRBD2 on 5 matching bases. Input material: PBMCs or T cells enriched from blood (not recorded which). The clonotype comes from a man aged 18 to 35 with acute COVID-19. CDR3 DNA: TGCGCCAGCAGCTTGGGTGACATGGGGAGAGAGACCCAGTACTTC. Translated, it gives CASSLGDMGRETQYF.